This is a list of T cell receptor beta chains from one sample in a study of response to subunit inactivated influenza vaccine. TCRdb recomputed calls from the RT-PCR reads with MiXCR, one row per CDR3 protein. Among roughly 160,000 distinct CDR3 sequences listed, about 11% were seen once. The specimen was non-naive T cells sorted from PBMCs, collected 40 to 50 days after vaccination. These receptors came from a man between 50 and 59 years old who received an inactivated influenza vaccine. CDR3s include the opening cysteine and the closing phenylalanine or tryptophan. Fields, in order: J gene, clone size, V gene, D gene, CDR3 protein, CDR3 DNA. A D gene is named only where the DNA matches it firmly. Expanded clones get a size class; other rows say once, few or many, or leave the size out.

>TRBJ2-5|many|TRBV7-2|.
CASSRTGNQETQYF
TGTGCCAGCTCCCGAACAGGGAACCAAGAGACCCAGTACTTC
>TRBJ2-7|.|TRBV7-9|.
CDSGRYHEQYF
TGTGACAGCGGCAGGTACCACGAGCAGTACTTC
>TRBJ1-1|.|TRBV6-5|.
CASSYYGRHHNTEAFF
TGTGCCAGCAGTTACTACGGGCGGCATCATAACACTGAAGCTTTCTTT
>TRBJ2-7|many|TRBV10-3|.
CAIKEGAGNHEQYF
TGTGCCATCAAGGAAGGGGCAGGGAACCACGAGCAGTACTTC
>TRBJ2-3|few|TRBV9|TRBD2
CASSVAGTSGGTDTQYF
TGTGCCAGCAGCGTAGCTGGGACTAGCGGGGGCACAGATACGCAGTATTTT
>TRBJ2-7|many|TRBV6-1|.
CASSRGVTYEQYF
TGTGCCAGCAGCCGCGGGGTGACCTACGAGCAGTACTTC
>TRBJ2-7|.|TRBV5-4|TRBD1
CASSHGTGKVYEQYF
TGTGCCAGCAGCCATGGGACAGGCAAAGTCTACGAGCAGTACTTC
>TRBJ2-1|few|TRBV29-1|TRBD1
CSAQGQGRIDGASSYNEQFF
TGCAGCGCCCAAGGACAGGGTAGAATAGACGGGGCGAGCTCCTACAATGAGCAGTTCTTC
>TRBJ2-2|many|TRBV2|TRBD1
CASSESPGQGIGELFF
TGTGCCAGCAGTGAATCTCCGGGACAGGGTATCGGGGAGCTGTTTTTT
>TRBJ2-1|.|TRBV6-1|.
CASSVKSNEQFF
TGTGCCAGCAGCGTGAAAAGCAATGAGCAGTTCTTC
>TRBJ2-7|.|TRBV7-2|TRBD2
CASSPSSGRSEQYF
TGTGCCAGCAGCCCCAGTAGCGGGAGGAGCGAGCAGTACTTC
>TRBJ2-7|many|TRBV7-2|TRBD2
CASSRGLAGFGYEQYF
TGTGCCAGCAGCAGGGGACTAGCGGGATTCGGCTACGAGCAGTACTTC
>TRBJ2-2|few|TRBV12-3/TRBV12-4|TRBD1
CASRGGTGFTGELFF
TGTGCCAGCAGGGGAGGGACAGGGTTCACCGGGGAGCTGTTTTTT
>TRBJ2-5|.|TRBV27|.
CASSSWAGQETQYF
TGTGCCAGCAGTTCCTGGGCCGGGCAAGAGACCCAGTACTTC
>TRBJ2-7|few|TRBV13|.
CASSVQGKEQYF
TGTGCCAGCAGCGTACAGGGTAAGGAGCAGTACTTC
>TRBJ2-7|many|TRBV18|.
CASSLGGRDEQYF
TGTGCCAGCTCCCTCGGGGGGCGCGACGAGCAGTACTTC
>TRBJ2-3|many|TRBV7-9|.
CASSLPGLEEGTDTQYF
TGTGCCAGCAGCCTCCCGGGCTTAGAAGAAGGGACAGATACGCAGTATTTT
>TRBJ2-1|few|TRBV12-3/TRBV12-4|TRBD2
CASIAGGRYNEQFF
TGTGCCAGCATCGCGGGGGGCCGGTACAATGAGCAGTTCTTC
>TRBJ1-5|few|TRBV10-3|.
CAISVEGYQPQHF
TGTGCCATCAGTGTGGAAGGATATCAGCCCCAGCATTTT
>TRBJ2-4|many|TRBV29-1|TRBD2
CSVASGSNIQYF
TGCAGCGTTGCGAGCGGGAGTAACATTCAGTACTTC
>TRBJ1-3|few|TRBV25-1|.
CASRREGSGNTIYF
TGTGCCAGCAGAAGAGAGGGCTCTGGAAACACCATATATTTT
>TRBJ1-2|.|TRBV28|TRBD1
CATWTGANYGYTF
TGTGCCACCTGGACAGGGGCTAACTATGGCTACACCTTC
>TRBJ2-2|.|TRBV3-1|.
CASSPLYGNTGELFF
TGTGCCAGCAGCCCTCTCTATGGAAACACCGGGGAGCTGTTTTTT
>TRBJ1-5|.|TRBV5-5|.
CASSLAGSLGGNQPQHF
TGTGCCAGCAGCTTGGCCGGGAGCCTGGGGGGCAATCAGCCCCAGCATTTT
>TRBJ2-2|.|TRBV18|TRBD1
CASSPTGTGGPNTGELFF
TGTGCCAGCTCACCCACCGGGACAGGGGGACCGAACACCGGGGAGCTGTTTTTT
>TRBJ1-2|.|TRBV27|TRBD1
CASSTDREGGYTF
TGTGCCAGCTCCACCGACAGGGAGGGCGGCTACACCTTC
>TRBJ2-5|.|TRBV10-2|.
CASSVASETQYF
TGCGCCAGCAGTGTAGCTTCGGAGACCCAGTACTTC
>TRBJ1-1|.|TRBV5-4|.
CASTPGGGSYGTEAFF
TGTGCCAGCACGCCTGGGGGCGGATCTTACGGCACTGAAGCTTTCTTT
>TRBJ2-3|few|TRBV4-1|.
CASSRIADTQYF
TGCGCCAGCAGCCGGATAGCAGATACGCAGTATTTT
>TRBJ2-1|few|TRBV3-1|.
CASSQEGTPYNEQFF
TGTGCCAGCAGCCAAGAAGGGACACCCTACAATGAGCAGTTCTTC
>TRBJ1-1|few|TRBV27|.
CASSPRGRPTSMNTEAFF
TGTGCCAGCAGTCCGAGAGGGCGACCTACCTCCATGAACACTGAAGCTTTCTTT
>TRBJ1-2|few|TRBV21-1|.
CASSNSEGRNYGYTF
TGTGCCAGCAGCAATTCGGAGGGACGTAACTATGGCTACACCTTC
>TRBJ2-6|few|TRBV7-9|.
CASSFFTSSGANVLTF
TGTGCCAGCAGCTTCTTCACGTCCTCCGGGGCCAACGTCCTGACTTTC
>TRBJ1-2|few|TRBV15|TRBD1
CATSARQGPIYGYTF
TGTGCCACCAGCGCCCGACAGGGCCCAATTTATGGCTACACCTTC
>TRBJ1-2|many|TRBV28|TRBD1
CASVRLGQGFGYTF
TGTGCCAGCGTTCGACTGGGACAGGGGTTCGGCTACACCTTC
>TRBJ2-1|many|TRBV7-8|.
CASSLRREGLTTYNEQFF
TGTGCCAGCAGCTTAAGGCGTGAGGGCCTCACTACCTACAATGAGCAGTTCTTC
>TRBJ2-7|many|TRBV25-1|.
CASSPGGGYEQYF
TGTGCCAGCAGCCCAGGAGGTGGATACGAGCAGTACTTC
>TRBJ1-1|.|TRBV10-3|TRBD1
CAISVTGTGPTEAFF
TGTGCCATCAGTGTAACCGGGACAGGGCCCACTGAAGCTTTCTTT
>TRBJ1-4|.|TRBV6-2/TRBV6-3|.
CASSRISDGGKLFF
TGTGCCAGCAGTCGAATCTCGGACGGTGGAAAACTGTTTTTT
>TRBJ2-2|few|TRBV6-2/TRBV6-3|.
CASSRMGGHTGELFF
TGTGCCAGCAGCCGAATGGGGGGGCACACCGGGGAGCTGTTTTTT
>TRBJ1-5|few|TRBV29-1|.
CSVGSGNQPQHF
TGCAGCGTGGGGTCTGGGAATCAGCCCCAGCATTTT
>TRBJ1-2|few|TRBV4-3|TRBD1
CASSKGQAGSGYTF
TGCGCCAGCAGCAAGGGACAGGCTGGCAGCGGCTACACCTTC
>TRBJ1-1|many|TRBV4-3|.
CASSHTRNTEAFF
TGCGCCAGCAGCCACACCAGGAACACTGAAGCTTTCTTT
>TRBJ2-1|few|TRBV4-2|.
CASSQFARRDTIYNEQFF
TGTGCCAGCAGCCAATTCGCTCGGCGGGACACCATCTACAATGAGCAGTTCTTC
>TRBJ1-5|.|TRBV28|.
CASSVNRDQPQHF
TGTGCCAGCAGCGTTAACAGGGATCAGCCCCAGCATTTT
>TRBJ1-3|many|TRBV5-1|.
CASSGGYSGNTIYF
TGCGCCAGCAGCGGAGGCTACTCTGGAAACACCATATATTTT
>TRBJ1-1|.|TRBV20-1|.
CSGTGSWATEAFF
TGCAGTGGGACGGGGTCCTGGGCCACTGAAGCTTTCTTT
>TRBJ2-5|few|TRBV29-1|.
CSVHRDNSQETQYF
TGCAGCGTCCACCGGGACAACTCCCAAGAGACCCAGTACTTC
>TRBJ2-2|many|TRBV15|.
CATSREGGYTGELFF
TGTGCCACCAGCAGAGAGGGCGGCTACACTGGGGAGCTGTTTTTT
>TRBJ2-7|.|TRBV3-1|.
CASSRALTWADEQYF
TGTGCCAGCAGCCGCGCTTTGACATGGGCGGACGAGCAGTACTTC
>TRBJ2-5|.|TRBV27|.
CASSLLGQAQETQYF
TGTGCCAGCAGTTTACTCGGACAAGCGCAAGAGACCCAGTACTTC
>TRBJ1-6|.|TRBV4-3|.
CASSQDLTNSPLHF
TGCGCCAGCAGCCAAGATTTAACGAATTCACCCCTCCACTTT
>TRBJ2-7|many|TRBV29-1|.
CSVERGHDSYEQYF
TGCAGCGTTGAGAGAGGACACGACTCCTACGAGCAGTACTTC
>TRBJ2-1|.|TRBV10-1|.
CASSESYRGEQFF
TGCGCCAGCAGTGAGTCCTACCGGGGCGAGCAGTTCTTC